The 15 T cell receptor beta chains reported below all come from one sample, sequenced in a study of Ad26.COV2.S vaccination and SARS-CoV-2 variants. Stated treatment: around 19 received Ad26.COV2.S at low or high dose, single or two shots; several received placebo; per-sample allocation not given. Repertoires come from day 63 after the first vaccine or placebo injection. Profiled with immunoSEQ multiplex PCR; TCRdb holds only in-frame clones, not every one. The sample contains roughly 300,000 clones, 88% of which appear only once. Material: peripheral blood, obtained in a trial of Ad26.COV2.S vaccine versus placebo. The receptors were sampled from a person aged 18-65 years who received the Ad26.COV2.S COVID-19 vaccine or a placebo.

This sequence joins TRBV27 and TRBJ1-1; 7 bases map to TRBD1. CDR3 length: 13 residues. Unmatched junction bases numbered 3, after V lost 2 bases and J lost 6 bases. Germline CDR1 MNHEY, CDR2 SMNVEV (reference sequence). CDR3 protein: CASSLIRGSEAFF. In DNA, the CDR3 is TGTGCCAGCAGTTTAATCAGGGGGTCTGAAGCTTTCTTT.

V gene TRBV11-3 combines with J gene TRBJ2-2; D remains ambiguous. V shed 0 bases and J shed 14 bases, with 10 bases lying between them. Germline V gene data show CDR1 as SGHNT and CDR2 as YENEEA. The CDR3 runs 12 residues. The CDR3 spells CASSLEGSTLFF. CDR3 coding DNA: TGTGCCAGCAGCTTAGAGGGGTCCACCCTGTTTTTT.

To note about this clone: One end of the junction varies from germline; a read error may be responsible. This chain uses TRBV5-6 with TRBJ2-1, with TRBD2 identical over 12 bases. CDR3 size: 16 residues. CDR1 is SGHDT, CDR2 YYEEEE, per germline. In nucleotides, the CDR3 is TGTGCCAGCAGCACCGGGACTAGCGGGCTCTACGATGAGCAGTTCTTC. Translation: CASSTGTSGLYDEQFF.

The gene calls are TRBV9 and TRBJ1-1, with D unclear. V shed 7 bases and J shed 1 base, with 14 bases lying between them. The CDR3 consists of 14 residues. From germline, CDR1 is SGDLS and CDR2 YYNGEE. This CDR3 is CASALTGRNTEAFF. The CDR3 DNA follows: TGTGCCAGCGCCCTAACTGGGCGGAACACTGAAGCTTTCTTT.

Written as DNA, the CDR3 is TGTGCCAGCAGTCAAACGTACCAAGAGACCCAGTACTTC. This gives the protein CASSQTYQETQYF. This chain links TRBV27 with TRBJ2-5; the D is unclear. CDR3 length: 13 residues. The germline V gene has CDR1 MNHEY and CDR2 SMNVEV (reference sequence). V was clipped by 5 bases and J by 0 bases, with 7 bases between them.

The J gene is TRBJ2-7, the V gene TRBV6-5; the D gene is possibly TRBD1 (5 bases). Trimming shortened V by 2 bases and J by 7 bases, and 15 bases separated the two germline ends. Per the germline V gene, CDR1 is MNHEY and CDR2 is SVGAGI. The CDR3 has 14 residues. CDR3 region: CASSYGQGKREQYF. The CDR3 DNA reads as TGTGCCAGCAGTTACGGGCAGGGAAAACGGGAGCAGTACTTC.

The V call is TRBV9, the J call TRBJ1-2, with TRBD1 identical over 7 bases. Unmatched junction bases numbered 7, after V lost 0 bases and J lost 8 bases. The germline gives CDR1 SGDLS, CDR2 YYNGEE. The CDR3 runs to 14 residues. The CDR3 sequence: CASSVDQGVRGYTF. CDR3 in DNA: TGTGCCAGCAGCGTAGATCAGGGGGTGAGGGGCTACACCTTC.

This clone was picked up one time. The chain has TRBV5-4 and TRBJ1-6, with 9 bases lining up with TRBD1. With 6 bases clipped from V and 7 bases from J, the junction kept 8 bases outside the gene matches. From germline, CDR1 is SGHNT and CDR2 YYREEE (reference sequence). The CDR3 length is 15 residues. This chain's CDR3 is CASTPGGTGNSPLHF. Written as DNA, the CDR3 is TGTGCCAGCACCCCGGGAGGGACAGGGAATTCACCCCTCCACTTT. Combining the CDR3 with reference TRBV5-4 and TRBJ1-6 gives the whole variable domain ETGVTQSPTHLIKTRGQQVTLRCSSQSGHNTVSWYQQALGQGPQFIFQYYREEENGRGNFPPRFSGLQFPNYSSELNVNALELDDSALYLCASTPGGTGNSPLHFGNGTRLTVT.

The CDR3 DNA is TGTGCCAGCAGCACCCACCAGACAGATTCACCCCTCCACTTT. It encodes CASSTHQTDSPLHF. V and J are TRBV3-1 (or the pseudogene TRBV3-2) and TRBJ1-6; the D gene is possibly TRBD1 (5 bases). Germline V gives CDR1 LGHDT, CDR2 YNNKEL (reference sequence). Trimming took off 5 bases at V and 8 bases at J, with 13 bases between the two ends. CDR3 length: 14 amino acids.

V is TRBV28 and J is TRBJ2-7, with D possibly matching TRBD2 (5 bases). V shed 2 bases and J shed 5 bases, with 10 bases lying between them. Germline-derived CDR1 and CDR2 are MDHEN and SYDVKM. There are 13 residues in the CDR3. CDR3 sequence: CASSLDYANEQYF. The CDR3 bases are TGTGCCAGCAGTTTAGACTACGCGAACGAGCAGTACTTC.

V is TRBV2 and J is TRBJ2-2, with a tentative D call TRBD1 (6 bases). V lost 5 bases and J 6 bases, leaving 10 bases between the germline ends. The CDR3 contains 13 residues. Germline CDR1 and CDR2: SNHLY and FYNNEI. CDR3 protein: CASSYRVAGELFF. DNA of the CDR3: TGTGCCAGCAGTTACAGGGTGGCCGGGGAGCTGTTTTTT. Full variable domain (outside the CDR3, taken from reference TRBV2 and TRBJ2-2): EPEVTQTPSHQVTQMGQEVILRCVPISNHLYFYWYRQILGQKVEFLVSFYNNEISEKSEIFDDQFSVERPDGSNFTLKIRSTKLEDSAMYFCASSYRVAGELFFGEGSRLTVL.

This rearrangement joins TRBV18 to TRBJ2-6, with 8 positions matching TRBD1. V was clipped by 8 bases and J by 6 bases; unmatched bases: 6. CDR3 length: 14 residues. Looked up from germline, CDR1 is KGHSH and CDR2 is LQKENI. The CDR3 DNA reads TGTGCCAGCGGTCAGGGGGCGGCGGCCAACGTCCTGACTTTC. Residues: CASGQGAAANVLTF.

V is TRBV2 and J is TRBJ2-2; a weak D match, TRBD2 (6 bases). The CDR3 has 15 residues. The germline V and J ends were trimmed by 6 bases and 0 bases, with 11 bases remaining between them. Germline CDR1 is SNHLY and CDR2 is FYNNEI. The CDR3 DNA reads TGTGCCAGCAGCAGACTAGTTTCGAACACCGGGGAGCTGTTTTTT. The encoded protein is CASSRLVSNTGELFF.

The rearrangement links TRBV12-3 or TRBV12-4 to TRBJ2-1, with D tentatively TRBD2 (7 bases). Trimming removed 5 bases from V and 12 bases from J, with 17 bases in between. This CDR3 spans 13 amino acids. CDR3 sequence: CASSLRGAVVQFF. The DNA of the CDR3 is TGTGCCAGCAGTCTCCGGGGGGCGGTGGTGCAGTTCTTC.

V gene TRBV5-1 combines with J gene TRBJ2-7, with D perhaps being TRBD1 or TRBD2 (5 bases each). The ends were cut back, 0 bases at V and 0 bases at J, with 13 bases in the middle. CDR3 size: 16 residues. Per the germline V gene, CDR1 is SGHRS and CDR2 is YFSETQ. CDR3 sequence: CASSLGGTPRSYEQYF. In nucleotides, the CDR3 is TGCGCCAGCAGCTTGGGTGGGACCCCGCGCTCCTACGAGCAGTACTTC.